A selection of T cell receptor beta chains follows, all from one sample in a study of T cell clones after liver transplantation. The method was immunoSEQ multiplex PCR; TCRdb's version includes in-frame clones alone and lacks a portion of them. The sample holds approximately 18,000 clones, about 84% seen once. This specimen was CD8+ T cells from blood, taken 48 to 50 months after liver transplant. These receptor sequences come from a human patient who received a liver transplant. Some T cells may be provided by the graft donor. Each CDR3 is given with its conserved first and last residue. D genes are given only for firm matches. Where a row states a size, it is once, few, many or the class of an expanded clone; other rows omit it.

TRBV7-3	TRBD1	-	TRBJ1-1	CASSLNGGQENTEAFF	TGTGCCAGCAGCTTAAATGGGGGACAGGAGAACACTGAAGCTTTCTTT
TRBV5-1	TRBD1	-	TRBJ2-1	CASSFGPGQGGNEQFF	TGCGCCAGCAGCTTTGGACCGGGACAGGGAGGCAATGAGCAGTTCTTC
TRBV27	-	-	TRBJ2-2	CASSPLDGLNTGELFF	TGTGCCAGCAGTCCCCTAGACGGCTTGAACACCGGGGAGCTGTTTTTT
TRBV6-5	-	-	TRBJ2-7	CASRGPGSSYEQYF	TGTGCCAGCAGGGGACCGGGGAGCTCCTACGAGCAGTACTTC
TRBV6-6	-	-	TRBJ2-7	CASSPLLYEQYF	TGTGCCAGCAGCCCGCTCCTCTACGAGCAGTACTTC
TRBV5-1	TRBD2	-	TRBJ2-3	CASSSGTSGASTDTQYF	TGCGCCAGCAGCTCCGGTACTAGCGGGGCTAGCACAGATACGCAGTATTTT
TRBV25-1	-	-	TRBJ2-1	CATHCRGCNEQFF	TGTGCCACCCATTGCAGGGGCTGCAATGAGCAGTTCTTC
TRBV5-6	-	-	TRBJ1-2	CASSLGFMTVVGGYTF	TGTGCCAGCAGCTTGGGTTTCATGACAGTCGTCGGAGGCTACACCTTC
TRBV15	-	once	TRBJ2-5	CATSRATTGAQETQYF	TGTGCCACCAGCAGAGCGACAACTGGGGCCCAAGAGACCCAGTACTTC
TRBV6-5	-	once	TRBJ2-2	CASSYEGITGELFF	TGTGCCAGCAGTTACGAGGGGATCACCGGGGAGCTGTTTTTT
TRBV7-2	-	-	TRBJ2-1	CASSFGGAVYNEQFF	TGTGCCAGCAGCTTTGGGGGCGCGGTTTACAATGAGCAGTTCTTC
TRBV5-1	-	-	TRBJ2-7	CASSEGRNSYEQYF	TGCGCCAGCAGCGAGGGAAGGAACTCCTACGAGCAGTACTTC
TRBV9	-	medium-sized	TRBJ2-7	CASSVDGSSYEQYF	TGTGCCAGCAGCGTAGATGGCAGCTCCTACGAGCAGTACTTC
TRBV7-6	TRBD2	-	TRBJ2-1	CASSLLAGGPIEEQFF	TGTGCCAGCAGCCTACTAGCGGGAGGCCCGATCGAGGAGCAGTTCTTC
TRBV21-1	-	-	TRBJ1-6	CASSKDPQGASSYNSPLHF	TGTGCCAGCAGCAAAGATCCCCAGGGTGCAAGCTCCTATAATTCACCCCTCCACTTT
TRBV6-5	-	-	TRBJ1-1	CAIQGPNTEAFF	TGTGCCATACAGGGACCAAACACTGAAGCTTTCTTT
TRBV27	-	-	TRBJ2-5	CASSSREEGAQETQYF	TGTGCCAGCAGTTCCCGGGAGGAGGGGGCCCAAGAGACCCAGTACTTC
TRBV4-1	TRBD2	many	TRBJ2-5	CASSRKGTSGSRETQYF	TGCGCCAGCAGCCGAAAAGGGACTAGCGGGAGTAGGGAGACCCAGTACTTC
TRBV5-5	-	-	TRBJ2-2	CASSHFSGNTGELFF	TGTGCCAGCAGCCACTTCTCAGGGAACACCGGGGAGCTGTTTTTT
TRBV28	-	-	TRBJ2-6	CASSSEGTAPLRGANVLTF	TGTGCCAGCAGTTCCGAAGGGACGGCGCCGTTACGTGGGGCCAACGTCCTGACTTTC
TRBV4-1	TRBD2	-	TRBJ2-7	CASSPGAGGPYEQYF	TGCGCCAGCAGCCCCGGGGCGGGGGGTCCCTACGAGCAGTACTTC
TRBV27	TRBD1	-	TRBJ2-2	CASSLSGQGEAGELFF	TGTGCCAGCAGTTTATCGGGACAGGGGGAGGCCGGGGAGCTGTTTTTT
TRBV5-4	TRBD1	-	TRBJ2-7	CASSYRNRGKAYEQYF	TGTGCCAGCAGCTATCGGAACAGGGGCAAGGCCTACGAGCAGTACTTC
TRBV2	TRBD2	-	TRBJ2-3	CASWTGRLAGGPGDTQYF	TGTGCCAGTTGGACAGGGAGACTAGCGGGAGGGCCGGGAGATACGCAGTATTTT
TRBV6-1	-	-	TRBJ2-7	CASTTGNEQYF	TGTGCCAGCACTACGGGCAACGAGCAGTACTTC
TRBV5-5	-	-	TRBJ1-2	CASSLEPDYGYTF	TGTGCCAGCAGCTTGGAGCCAGACTATGGCTACACCTTC
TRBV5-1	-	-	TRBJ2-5	CASTDVGQETQYF	TGCGCCTCGACGGATGTGGGGCAAGAGACCCAGTACTTC
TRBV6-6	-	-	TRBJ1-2	CASRDDGYGYTF	TGTGCCAGCAGAGACGACGGCTATGGCTACACCTTC